Listed below are T cell receptor beta chains from one sample, sequenced in a study of early T cells in non-severe SARS-CoV-2 infection. Via MiXCR, TCRdb re-called the 5' RACE reads, giving one row per CDR3 protein. The sample lists some 64,000 distinct CDR3 sequences, about 10% occurring once. The sequencing here drew on whole blood, taken at baseline. These receptors came from an adult who was a healthcare worker with PCR-confirmed SARS-CoV-2 infection or an uninfected control (not recorded which). The CDR3 runs from the conserved cysteine through the conserved F or W. D genes are given only for firm matches. Clone size is shown for a subset of rows, as once, few, many or a class of expanded clone.

V	D	J	size	CDR3	DNA
TRBV5-4	TRBD2	TRBJ2-3	few	CASTRDSGTASDTQYF	TGTGCCAGCACCCGGGATAGCGGGACCGCCTCAGATACGCAGTATTTT
TRBV7-2	NA	TRBJ1-1	NA	CASSKDLAEAFF	TGTGCCAGCAGCAAGGACCTCGCTGAAGCTTTCTTT
TRBV7-8	TRBD2	TRBJ2-3	NA	CASNKKLAENTDTQYF	TGTGCCAGCAACAAAAAACTAGCGGAAAACACAGATACGCAGTATTTT
TRBV6-5	TRBD2	TRBJ2-3	many	CASRPLAGGVWDTQYF	TGTGCCAGCAGACCACTAGCGGGAGGGGTATGGGATACGCAGTATTTT
TRBV3-1	NA	TRBJ1-5	many	CASSQMVDQPQHF	TGTGCCAGCAGCCAGATGGTGGATCAGCCCCAGCATTTT
TRBV7-2	TRBD2	TRBJ2-3	many	CASSLGASGIDTQYF	TGTGCCAGCAGCTTAGGAGCCAGCGGGATCGATACGCAGTATTTT
TRBV19	NA	TRBJ2-3	many	CASNPGPRGGDTQYF	TGTGCCAGTAACCCCGGTCCAAGGGGGGGAGATACGCAGTATTTT
TRBV12-3/TRBV12-4	NA	TRBJ2-1	many	CASSPLGRYNEQFF	TGTGCCAGCAGTCCCCTCGGGCGCTACAATGAGCAGTTCTTC
TRBV6-6	TRBD1	TRBJ1-2	once	CASIPGDSYGYTF	TGTGCCAGCATTCCCGGGGACAGCTATGGCTACACCTTC
TRBV10-1	NA	TRBJ1-1	NA	CASSAAPNTEAFF	TGCGCCAGCAGTGCCGCACCAAACACTGAAGCTTTCTTT
TRBV10-3	NA	TRBJ2-7	many	CAISESTYEQYF	TGTGCCATCAGTGAGTCAACCTACGAGCAGTACTTC
TRBV4-3	NA	TRBJ2-5	medium-sized	CASSQGLGQETQYF	TGCGCCAGCAGCCAAGGACTGGGACAAGAGACCCAGTACTTC
TRBV7-2	TRBD1	TRBJ1-5	few	CASSLARTGYNQPQHF	TGTGCCAGCAGCTTAGCTAGGACAGGGTACAATCAGCCCCAGCATTTT
TRBV5-1	TRBD1	TRBJ1-2	few	CASSFTGDRENGYTF	TGCGCCAGCAGCTTTACTGGAGACAGGGAGAATGGCTACACCTTC
TRBV11-3	TRBD2	TRBJ2-3	few	CASSPRREGPDTQYF	TGTGCCAGCAGCCCGCGGAGGGAGGGCCCAGATACGCAGTATTTT
TRBV10-3	NA	TRBJ1-4	NA	CAISQAGSEKLFF	TGTGCCATCAGTCAGGCCGGGAGTGAAAAACTGTTTTTT
TRBV7-9	TRBD2	TRBJ2-1	few	CASSLGSGTPYNEQFF	TGTGCCAGCAGCTTAGGCAGCGGGACCCCTTACAATGAGCAGTTCTTC
TRBV7-2	NA	TRBJ1-3	NA	CASSPSTGNTIYF	TGTGCCAGCAGCCCCTCCACGGGAAACACCATATATTTT
TRBV12-3/TRBV12-4	NA	TRBJ1-6	NA	CASSDGVGNSPLHF	TGTGCCAGCAGCGACGGCGTAGGGAATTCACCCCTCCACTTT
TRBV16	NA	TRBJ1-1	NA	CASSQSVNTEAFF	TGTGCCAGCAGCCAATCTGTGAACACTGAAGCTTTCTTT
TRBV12-3/TRBV12-4	NA	TRBJ1-4	many	CASRRGPAEKLFF	TGTGCCAGCAGAAGGGGACCGGCGGAAAAACTGTTTTTT
TRBV5-1	NA	TRBJ2-1	many	CASSLGQGSPLAVYEQFF	TGCGCCAGCAGCCTAGGCCAGGGTAGCCCGCTAGCAGTATATGAGCAGTTCTTC
TRBV7-6	NA	TRBJ2-1	NA	CASSSRDPEQFF	TGTGCCAGCAGCTCCAGGGACCCCGAGCAGTTCTTC
TRBV20-1	NA	TRBJ2-7	many	CSAPSVPTSYEQYF	TGCAGTGCTCCTTCAGTCCCGACCTCCTACGAGCAGTACTTC
TRBV25-1	NA	TRBJ1-4	few	CASGRNERLFF	TGTGCCAGCGGTCGTAATGAGCGGCTGTTTTTT
TRBV20-1	NA	TRBJ1-6	NA	CSARDEYSPLHF	TGCAGTGCTAGAGATGAGTATTCACCCCTCCACTTT
TRBV24-1	NA	TRBJ2-1	NA	CATSARSSYNEQFF	TGTGCCACCAGTGCCAGGAGCTCCTACAATGAGCAGTTCTTC
TRBV7-2	NA	TRBJ1-3	many	CASSWGMSSGNTIYF	TGTGCCAGCAGCTGGGGGATGTCCTCTGGAAACACCATATATTTT
TRBV11-2	TRBD1	TRBJ2-3	NA	CASSPTGQGYADTQYF	TGTGCCAGCAGCCCGACCGGACAGGGCTATGCAGATACGCAGTATTTT
TRBV6-5	NA	TRBJ2-1	few	CASRATGSSYNEQFF	TGTGCCAGCAGAGCCACAGGGAGCTCCTACAATGAGCAGTTCTTC
TRBV5-1	TRBD1	TRBJ2-1	NA	CASQLSQGVNEQFF	TGCGCCAGCCAACTATCTCAGGGGGTAAATGAGCAGTTCTTC
TRBV19	NA	TRBJ2-1	many	CASSIGHGSAGPSYNEQFF	TGTGCCAGTAGTATAGGACATGGGTCGGCGGGTCCCTCCTACAATGAGCAGTTCTTC
TRBV18	NA	TRBJ2-7	many	CASSPGGARLDEQYF	TGTGCCAGCTCACCAGGAGGGGCGCGACTAGACGAGCAGTACTTC